The present T cell receptor beta chain was sequenced within a study of response to subunit inactivated influenza vaccine. In TCRdb, the RT-PCR reads were re-called with MiXCR into one record per CDR3 protein. The sample records hundreds of thousands of distinct CDR3 sequences, roughly 23% being singletons. This clonotype turned up a few times. The antigen is undetermined. V was clipped by 2 bases and J by 4 bases, with 12 bases between them. Germline lookup yields CDR1 SGHRS and CDR2 YFSETQ. The CDR3 contains 14 residues. General study findings and limits: Researchers suggested that each seasonal influenza vaccination recruits few new T cells.

The TCR originated in a man aged 45 to 65 who received an inactivated influenza vaccine. The gene calls are TRBV5-1 and TRBJ1-2, with TRBD1 as a possible D gene (6 bases). The sample in question was CD4+ T cells sorted from PBMCs, obtained 5 days after vaccination. CDR3 nucleotide sequence: TGCGCCAGCAGCTTCGGGCAGGGGAGCTATGGCTACACCTTC. Protein sequence: CASSFGQGSYGYTF.